This T cell receptor beta chain was sequenced for a study of blood T cell repertoires in COVID-19. Study-level information: Samples representing acute and convalescent COVID-19 were sourced from the United States, Italy and Spain. Sources were T cells, B-cell-depleted T cells, or PBMCs; the material itself was cDNA or gDNA.

Original data processing: Amplification from reference gene primers served as the basis for estimated nucleated cell counts. The table came from immunoSEQ multiplex PCR; TCRdb's copy has only in-frame clones and leaves some out. V, J and clone size are those of that table, while D and trimming were read from the DNA. The sample includes about 150,000 clones, over 70% of them seen just once. V was shortened by 6 bases and J by 8 bases, with 16 bases between the two germline ends. The CDR3 sequence is 14 residues long. Germline lookup yields CDR1 MNHEY and CDR2 SVGAGI. The TCR originated in a man aged 45-65 years who had recovered from COVID-19. The rearrangement uses TRBV6-5 and TRBJ1-4, with D uncertain. The sequenced material came from peripheral blood. The CDR3 protein is CASSTVGGGEKLFF. In nucleotides, the CDR3 is TGTGCCAGCAGCACAGTGGGTGGTGGGGAAAAACTGTTTTTT.